A selection of T cell receptor beta chains follows, all from one sample in a study of T-cell memory formation after mild COVID-19. TCRdb recomputed calls from the 5' RACE reads with MiXCR, one row per CDR3 protein. The table lists tens of thousands of distinct CDR3 sequences, roughly 8% of them singletons. Sequencing was performed on PBMCs or a T cell subset sorted from them (not recorded which). The receptors were gathered from a man between 18 and 35 years old who had mild COVID-19 (a few samples of this study predate the infection). Cell type and time point are not known. Both conserved end residues are part of each CDR3. A D gene is named only where the DNA matches it firmly. Size is stated for part of the rows, as once, few or many counts, or as a class when the clone is expanded.

clone_size	v_call	cdr3_length	d_call	j_call	cdr3_nt	cdr3_aa
few	TRBV9	12	NA	TRBJ1-6	TGTGCCAGCAGCGTACGGGGTGGGGTCCTCCACTTT	CASSVRGGVLHF
few	TRBV23-1	16	TRBD1	TRBJ2-3	TGCGCCAGCAGTCAAGCCGGGACAGGGGGAGCAGATACGCAGTATTTT	CASSQAGTGGADTQYF
few	TRBV7-9	16	NA	TRBJ2-7	TGTGCCAGCAGCCCCACTGCGGGACAGAGCTCCTACGAGCAGTACTTC	CASSPTAGQSSYEQYF
NA	TRBV7-3	15	NA	TRBJ1-2	TGTGCCAGCAGTCAGGTCGGGGGGCTGTCGGCTGGCTACACCTTC	CASSQVGGLSAGYTF
NA	TRBV6-5	12	TRBD1	TRBJ1-1	TGTGCCAGCCGGGGACAGCAGAGTGAAGCTTTCTTT	CASRGQQSEAFF
NA	TRBV24-1	14	NA	TRBJ2-3	TGTGCCACCAGTGATACGTCAGACACAGATACGCAGTATTTT	CATSDTSDTDTQYF
NA	TRBV5-8	15	NA	TRBJ2-1	TGTGCCAGCACCTTACCAGGGGAAGACTACAATGAGCAGTTCTTC	CASTLPGEDYNEQFF
few	TRBV28	14	NA	TRBJ1-4	TGTGCCAGCAGGAGCCAGGGGACTAATGAAAAACTGTTTTTT	CASRSQGTNEKLFF
few	TRBV9	12	NA	TRBJ2-7	TGTGCCAGCCGGGACGGATCCTACGAGCAGTACTTC	CASRDGSYEQYF
few	TRBV5-1	15	NA	TRBJ1-1	TGCGCCAGCAGCTTTGAAGCACAAAAGAACACTGAAGCTTTCTTT	CASSFEAQKNTEAFF
NA	TRBV7-9	15	NA	TRBJ2-5	TGTGCCAGCAGTCACCCTCTTACGCAGCAAGAGACCCAGTACTTC	CASSHPLTQQETQYF
NA	TRBV7-2	13	NA	TRBJ1-1	TGTGCCAGCAGCTTAGGGGGGGGAGTTGAAGCTTTCTTT	CASSLGGGVEAFF
many	TRBV11-3	16	TRBD2	TRBJ2-1	TGTGCCAGCAGCTTAGATGGGACTAGCTCCTACAATGAGCAGTTCTTC	CASSLDGTSSYNEQFF
NA	TRBV5-5	13	NA	TRBJ2-5	TGTGCCAGCAGCTTCTGGGGTCGGGAGACCCAGTACTTC	CASSFWGRETQYF
many	TRBV4-2	14	NA	TRBJ2-3	TGTGCCAGCAGCCGGAACCTAGGCACAGATACGCAGTATTTT	CASSRNLGTDTQYF
few	TRBV20-1	14	TRBD1	TRBJ1-1	TGCAGTGCTTCAACCCCTACAGGGGCCACTGAAGCTTTCTTT	CSASTPTGATEAFF
many	TRBV7-2	18	TRBD2	TRBJ2-1	TGTGCCAGCAGCTTAGTCGGGGGGAGCGGGGGACTCTACAATGAGCAGTTCTTC	CASSLVGGSGGLYNEQFF
NA	TRBV10-3	15	NA	TRBJ2-2	TGTGCCATCAGTCTCGAAAGCGCGAACACCGGGGAGCTGTTTTTT	CAISLESANTGELFF
NA	TRBV5-1	15	TRBD2	TRBJ2-1	TGCGCCAGCAGCGCAGGACTAGCTGTAATCAATGAGCAGTTCTTC	CASSAGLAVINEQFF
NA	TRBV18	15	TRBD1	TRBJ1-6	TGTGCCAGCTCGCCGGGACAGGGTGTTTATTCACCCCTCCACTTT	CASSPGQGVYSPLHF
NA	TRBV7-6	16	TRBD1	TRBJ1-5	TGTGCCAGCAGCCCACGAGTCGGGACAGGGAATCAGCCCCAGCATTTT	CASSPRVGTGNQPQHF
few	TRBV5-1	15	NA	TRBJ2-5	TGCGCCAGCAGCTTGGGGGCTGGCGGGCGAGAGACCCAGTACTTC	CASSLGAGGRETQYF
NA	TRBV11-2	16	TRBD1	TRBJ1-3	TGTGCCAGCAGCCTCGTACAGGGGGCGAGTGGAAACACCATATATTTT	CASSLVQGASGNTIYF
NA	TRBV7-2	17	TRBD1	TRBJ2-5	TGTGCCAGCAGATCCCCGACAGGGGGGGCTTTCCAAGAGACCCAGTACTTC	CASRSPTGGAFQETQYF
many	TRBV24-1	16	TRBD2	TRBJ2-5	TGTGCCACCAGTGATTTGAAGCGGGGGGGCCAAGAGACCCAGTACTTC	CATSDLKRGGQETQYF
NA	TRBV6-5	11	NA	TRBJ2-2	TGTGCCAGCACCCGGGGCGGGGAGCTGTTTTTT	CASTRGGELFF
NA	TRBV6-2/TRBV6-3	12	NA	TRBJ2-5	TGTGCCAGCTGGAGGGGGCTTGAGACCCAGTACTTC	CASWRGLETQYF
few	TRBV20-1	17	TRBD1	TRBJ1-5	TGCAGTGCTACGCCGGGACAGGGGGCGATGAGAAATCAGCCCCAGCATTTT	CSATPGQGAMRNQPQHF
NA	TRBV4-1	18	TRBD1	TRBJ1-1	TGCGCCAGCAGCCAAGATCCCGGACAGGCGACCCTGAACACTGGAGCTTTCTTT	CASSQDPGQATLNTGAFF
few	TRBV12-3/TRBV12-4	13	NA	TRBJ2-1	TGTGCCAGCAGTGCCCGGGGCCACAATGAGCAGTTCTTC	CASSARGHNEQFF
many	TRBV3-1	13	NA	TRBJ2-2	TGTGCCAGCAGCCAAGAAGGAGTCGGGGAGCTGTTTTTT	CASSQEGVGELFF
few	TRBV20-1	14	TRBD2	TRBJ2-7	TGCAGTGCTGTCGCCGGGGGGGCCTTCCAGGAGCAGTACTTC	CSAVAGGAFQEQYF
NA	TRBV5-1	15	TRBD1	TRBJ1-2	TGCGCCAGCAGCTTGGGACAGGGGATGAGCAGCGGCTACACCTTC	CASSLGQGMSSGYTF
NA	TRBV21-1	14	NA	TRBJ1-1	TGTGCCAGCAGCCCGGGCGGGGGGGTAACTGAAGCTTTCTTT	CASSPGGGVTEAFF
NA	TRBV5-1	16	TRBD2	TRBJ2-3	TGCGCCAGCAGCTTTCTAGCGGGGAGTAGCACAGATACGCAGTATTTT	CASSFLAGSSTDTQYF
few	TRBV12-3/TRBV12-4	13	TRBD1	TRBJ1-1	TGTGCCAGCAGAAGGGGGCTGAGCACTGAAGCTTTCTTT	CASRRGLSTEAFF
few	TRBV6-6	15	NA	TRBJ2-3	TGTGCCAGCAGTTACGGTCGACTCTACACAGATACGCAGTATTTT	CASSYGRLYTDTQYF
medium-sized	TRBV5-1	14	NA	TRBJ2-7	TGCGCCAGCAGACACCCGCCGACAGCCTACGAGCAGTACTTC	CASRHPPTAYEQYF
few	TRBV6-2/TRBV6-3	14	TRBD2	TRBJ2-1	TGTGCCAGCAGGGATCGCGGGGGGTACAATGAGCAGTTCTTC	CASRDRGGYNEQFF
many	TRBV12-3/TRBV12-4	12	NA	TRBJ2-7	TGTGCCAGCAGCTGGGCAAGCTACGAGCAGTACTTC	CASSWASYEQYF
NA	TRBV7-2	17	TRBD1	TRBJ1-2	TGTGCCAGCGGCTTTACCAGGGACAGGGGGCGAAACTATGGCTACACCTTC	CASGFTRDRGRNYGYTF
NA	TRBV18	15	TRBD2	TRBJ2-3	TGTGCCAGCTCCTGGCGGGGGGCATACACAGATACGCAGTATTTT	CASSWRGAYTDTQYF
NA	TRBV29-1	15	TRBD2	TRBJ2-5	TGCAGCGTTGAAACTAGCGGGGCATTCCAAGAGACCCAGTACTTC	CSVETSGAFQETQYF
many	TRBV11-2	15	TRBD1	TRBJ2-3	TGTGCCAGCAGCTTAACAGGGGGCGTTGCAGATACGCAGTATTTT	CASSLTGGVADTQYF
few	TRBV7-2	16	NA	TRBJ1-5	TGTGCCAGCAGCCTTCGCAGCGAGTATAGCAATCAGCCCCAGCATTTT	CASSLRSEYSNQPQHF
many	TRBV12-3/TRBV12-4	14	NA	TRBJ2-3	TGTGCCAGCACCGACTACTCAAACACAGATACGCAGTATTTT	CASTDYSNTDTQYF
many	TRBV7-2	17	NA	TRBJ2-3	TGTGCCAGCAGCTTAAGGTTCCCCTGGACTCCAAGGGGTACGCAGTATTTT	CASSLRFPWTPRGTQYF
many	TRBV7-3	14	TRBD1	TRBJ2-3	TGTGCCAGCAGCTTGACAGGGGCCCCAGATACGCAGTATTTT	CASSLTGAPDTQYF
NA	TRBV18	15	TRBD2	TRBJ2-3	TGTGCCAGCTCACCCTTGAGCGGGGTGTCAGATACGCAGTATTTT	CASSPLSGVSDTQYF
many	TRBV7-2	14	TRBD1	TRBJ1-2	TGTGCCAGCAGCCCCGGGACAGATGGGGGCGGCTACACCTTC	CASSPGTDGGGYTF
few	TRBV7-2	17	NA	TRBJ1-1	TGTGCCAGCAGCACTCCCGGCCGAGGCGCGCGGAGCACTGAAGCTTTCTTT	CASSTPGRGARSTEAFF
many	TRBV12-3/TRBV12-4	13	NA	TRBJ1-5	TGTGCCAGCAGTTTAACGAGCAATCAGCCCCAGCATTTT	CASSLTSNQPQHF
many	TRBV5-1	12	TRBD1	TRBJ2-3	TGCGCCAGCAGCTTTCAGGGGGCTACGCAGTATTTT	CASSFQGATQYF
many	TRBV7-2	16	NA	TRBJ2-3	TGTGCCAGCAGCTTAGCGGTCGACTCTAGTTGGGCCACGCAGTATTTT	CASSLAVDSSWATQYF
NA	TRBV4-2	13	NA	TRBJ2-2	TGTGCCAGCAGCCAAGAGAGGGTCGGGGAGCTGTTTTTT	CASSQERVGELFF
NA	TRBV4-3	14	NA	TRBJ2-3	TGCGCCAGCAGCCAAGAGGGCAGCACAGATACGCAGTATTTT	CASSQEGSTDTQYF
NA	TRBV18	13	TRBD1	TRBJ2-1	TGTGCCAGCTCACCGGACAGGTACAATGAGCAGTTCTTC	CASSPDRYNEQFF
many	TRBV29-1	14	NA	TRBJ2-7	TGCAGCGCCCGAGCCAACGGGGATTCCTACGAGCAGTACTTC	CSARANGDSYEQYF
many	TRBV7-2	11	NA	TRBJ2-3	TGTGCCAGCAGCTTCTTCGATACGCAGTATTTT	CASSFFDTQYF